A selection of T cell receptor beta chains follows, all from one sample in a study of cytomegalovirus exposure and HLA in healthy donors. Some clones are missing from TCRdb's copy, which holds only in-frame ones; the method was immunoSEQ multiplex PCR. This table holds 200,000 or so clones, roughly four fifths found once. Sequencing was performed on PBMCs. These TCRs come from a woman between 45 and 60 years old in good health and CMV-seropositive. Each CDR3 is given with its conserved first and last residue. D genes are given only for firm matches. Clone size is shown for a subset of rows, as once, few, many or a class of expanded clone.

j_call | clone_size | d_call | v_call | cdr3_nt | cdr3_aa
TRBJ1-1 | . | . | TRBV11-1 | TGTGCCAGCAGCTTACCTTGGACAGAACCTGAAGCTTTCTTT | CASSLPWTEPEAFF
TRBJ2-2 | . | . | TRBV27 | TGTGCCAGCAGTTTGGGTGGAGGGATTGATGCCGGGGAGCTGTTTTTT | CASSLGGGIDAGELFF
TRBJ2-6 | . | . | TRBV11-2 | TGTGCCAGCAGCTTAGGAGGGACAGGGGCCAACGTCCTGACTTTC | CASSLGGTGANVLTF
TRBJ2-3 | few | TRBD2 | TRBV10-3 | TGTGCCATCAGTGAGCCCCGGACTAGTACAGATACGCAGTATTTT | CAISEPRTSTDTQYF
TRBJ2-5 | . | TRBD1 | TRBV5-1 | TGCGCCAGCAGCTGGGGCGACAGGGGTCAAGAGACCCAGTACTTC | CASSWGDRGQETQYF
TRBJ2-7 | . | . | TRBV7-6 | TGTGCCAGCAGCCGTAGACAAGGCTCCTACGAGCAGTACTTC | CASSRRQGSYEQYF
TRBJ2-5 | few | TRBD1 | TRBV29-1 | TGCAGCGTTGACCGACTACAGGGGGCCGGGGAGACCCAGTACTTC | CSVDRLQGAGETQYF
TRBJ2-3 | . | . | TRBV9 | TGTGCCAGCAGCGTAGGCACAGGGTGGAGGGATACGCAGTATTTT | CASSVGTGWRDTQYF
TRBJ2-1 | . | TRBD2 | TRBV7-3 | TGTGCCAGCAGCTCTAGCGGGAGCAGGGCCAATGAGCAGTTCTTC | CASSSSGSRANEQFF
TRBJ2-1 | . | TRBD2 | TRBV19 | TGTGCCAGTGCAGCGGGGTCCTACAATGAGCAGTTCTTC | CASAAGSYNEQFF
TRBJ2-1 | . | TRBD1 | TRBV28 | TGTGCCAGCAATACAGGGGGCGCGTCTTCGAATGAGCAGTTCTTC | CASNTGGASSNEQFF
TRBJ2-1 | . | . | TRBV5-6 | TGTGCCAGCAGCCTACTATCTAGGGGTGAGCAGTTCTTC | CASSLLSRGEQFF
TRBJ1-6 | few | TRBD1 | TRBV28 | TGTGCCAGCAGCCGGGACAGGGCCTCACCCCTCCACTTT | CASSRDRASPLHF
TRBJ2-1 | once | . | TRBV19 | TGTGCCAGTAGTATGAGAAGGGGTGGGTTTGAGCAGTTCTTC | CASSMRRGGFEQFF
TRBJ2-5 | . | . | TRBV14 | TGTGCCAGCAGCCGGACTATTGGGTACCAAGAGACCCAGTACTTC | CASSRTIGYQETQYF
TRBJ1-3 | . | . | TRBV4-3 | TGCGCCAGCAGCCAAGAAGTTAACTATGGAAACACCATATATTTT | CASSQEVNYGNTIYF
TRBJ1-1 | few | . | TRBV6-1 | TGTGCCAGCAGTCTTCAGGGTTTGACTGAAGCTTTCTTT | CASSLQGLTEAFF
TRBJ1-6 | . | . | TRBV18 | TGTGCCAGCTCACCAAATGAGGGAAAAGGGAATTCACCCCTCCACTTT | CASSPNEGKGNSPLHF
TRBJ2-1 | once | TRBD2 | TRBV5-6 | TGTGCCAGCAGCTTGGGTCGGGAGGGGGATGAGCAGTTCTTC | CASSLGREGDEQFF
TRBJ2-7 | once | . | TRBV27 | TGTGCCAGCAGTCCCACCAGAGTCAGGGGTTCATACGAGCAGTACTTC | CASSPTRVRGSYEQYF
TRBJ2-3 | . | . | TRBV5-4 | TGTGCCAGCAGACCACAGGGAACAGATACGCAGTATTTT | CASRPQGTDTQYF
TRBJ2-3 | . | TRBD1 | TRBV5-4 | TGTGCCAGCAGCTACGGGACAGGGTCGACAGATACGCAGTATTTT | CASSYGTGSTDTQYF
TRBJ1-1 | . | TRBD1 | TRBV7-9 | TGTGCCAGCAGCTCCGGACAGGCTAACACTGAAGCTTTCTTT | CASSSGQANTEAFF
TRBJ1-4 | once | . | TRBV5-1 | TGCGCCAGCAGCCTAACCGGACAGCAAAATGAAAAACTGTTTTTT | CASSLTGQQNEKLFF
TRBJ2-1 | once | . | TRBV2 | TGTGCCAGCAGTGAAAAGCGGAGCTCCTACAATGAGCAGTTCTTC | CASSEKRSSYNEQFF
TRBJ2-1 | . | TRBD1 | TRBV5-1 | TGCGCCAGCAGCTCCTGGACAGGGGGCTCCTACAATGAGCAGTTCTTC | CASSSWTGGSYNEQFF
TRBJ1-1 | few | . | TRBV5-1 | TGCGCCAGCAGCCCGAGGGGAGGGAACACTGAAGCTTTCTTT | CASSPRGGNTEAFF
TRBJ2-5 | . | TRBD1 | TRBV7-6 | TGTGCCAGCGGCAGGGGGCGGCTTACAGAGACCCAGTACTTC | CASGRGRLTETQYF
TRBJ1-5 | . | . | TRBV5-1 | TGCGCCAGCAGCTCCGCCGGGGAGAGAAGCAATCAGCCCCAGCATTTT | CASSSAGERSNQPQHF
TRBJ1-4 | . | TRBD1 | TRBV18 | TGTGCCAGCTCCCCCCGGACAGGCCCCAATGAAAAACTGTTTTTT | CASSPRTGPNEKLFF
TRBJ1-4 | . | . | TRBV15 | TGTGCCACCAGCAGAGATAATTGGCGGGGTAATGAAAAACTGTTTTTT | CATSRDNWRGNEKLFF
TRBJ2-1 | . | . | TRBV11-2 | TGTGCCAGCAGCCCACCCCGGACTGCTGTGGCGGGTGAGCAGTTCTTC | CASSPPRTAVAGEQFF
TRBJ1-2 | . | . | TRBV2 | TGTGCCAGCAGTGAAGTCCTCCACAGGGATGGCTACACCTTC | CASSEVLHRDGYTF
TRBJ2-5 | . | TRBD2 | TRBV7-9 | TGTGCCAGCAGCCCTAGCGGGGGGTACCAAGAGACCCAGTACTTC | CASSPSGGYQETQYF
TRBJ1-1 | . | . | TRBV14 | TGTGCCAGCAGCCGCCAGGGGTTCACTGAAGCTTTCTTT | CASSRQGFTEAFF
TRBJ1-6 | . | . | TRBV5-1 | TGCGCCAGCAGCTTCAACAGGGATAATTCACCCCTCCACTTT | CASSFNRDNSPLHF
TRBJ2-7 | . | TRBD2 | TRBV11-2 | TGTGCCAGCAGCTCTTTAGCGGGGCTATACGAGCAGTACTTC | CASSSLAGLYEQYF
TRBJ2-7 | . | TRBD1 | TRBV28 | TGTGCCAGCAGTTTACCTGGACAGGGGGAGAGCTCCTACGAGCAGTACTTC | CASSLPGQGESSYEQYF
TRBJ2-3 | . | TRBD2 | TRBV28 | TGTGCCAGCAGTTTAGGGACTAGGAGAGATACGCAGTATTTT | CASSLGTRRDTQYF
TRBJ2-3 | once | . | TRBV19 | TGTGCCAGTAGTATGAAGAGAGTGGGCGGGAGCACAGATACGCAGTATTTT | CASSMKRVGGSTDTQYF
TRBJ2-1 | . | . | TRBV19 | TGTGCCAGTAGTACCCGCGGGGACAGTTCCTACAATGAGCAGTTCTTC | CASSTRGDSSYNEQFF
TRBJ1-4 | . | TRBD1 | TRBV28 | TGTGCCAGCACCCTAGCTCGAACAGGGGGCTCCCCTAATGAAAAACTGTTTTTT | CASTLARTGGSPNEKLFF
TRBJ1-1 | few | . | TRBV7-9 | TGTGCCAGCAGCTTAACAGGCTCTGAAGCTTTCTTT | CASSLTGSEAFF
TRBJ2-1 | . | TRBD2 | TRBV7-3 | TGTGCCAGCAGCCGGCTAGCGGGAGAATACAATGAGCAGTTCTTC | CASSRLAGEYNEQFF
TRBJ2-1 | . | TRBD2 | TRBV9 | TGTGCCAGCAGCGTAGAAGAAACTAGCGGGAGTGCGGGCTCCTACAATGAGCAGTTCTTC | CASSVEETSGSAGSYNEQFF
TRBJ2-3 | few | TRBD1 | TRBV18 | TGTGCCAGCTCACCACCGAAACAGGGGGTCAGCACAGATACGCAGTATTTT | CASSPPKQGVSTDTQYF
TRBJ1-2 | . | . | TRBV6-5 | TGTGCCAGCAGTTGGGGAGGGGGCTACACCTTC | CASSWGGGYTF
TRBJ2-1 | . | . | TRBV7-2 | TGTGCCAGCAGCTTACCGCGCCGGGTCCCACCAATGGATGAGCAGTTCTTC | CASSLPRRVPPMDEQFF